The 2 T cell receptor beta chains listed next were all sequenced from one sample in a study of cytomegalovirus exposure and HLA in healthy donors. PCR involved 60 Vbeta and 13 Jbeta primers. Sequencing used immunoSEQ multiplex PCR; TCRdb keeps in-frame clones, though not all of them. This table holds some 190,000 clones, about 77% found once. Sequenced: PBMCs. Source of these receptors: a woman between 25 and 40 years old in good health and CMV-seropositive.

The V gene is TRBV5-8, the J gene TRBJ2-5; D gene uncertain. Per the germline V gene, CDR1 is SGHTS and CDR2 is YDEGEE. The CDR3 is 12 amino acids. V was pared by 4 bases and J by 9 bases, with 13 bases between. CDR3 in amino acids: CASSPKPSAQYF. In nucleotides, the CDR3 is TGTGCCAGCAGCCCCAAGCCATCGGCCCAGTACTTC.

The rearrangement uses TRBV28 and TRBJ2-5; 9 bases match TRBD2. The CDR3 runs 15 residues. The germline V gene encodes CDR1 MDHEN and CDR2 SYDVKM. Trimming took 11 bases from V and 2 from J; bases not matched to a gene: 12. CDR3 residues: CASGAASGVQETQYF. CDR3 in DNA: TGTGCCTCTGGGGCGGCTAGCGGGGTACAAGAGACCCAGTACTTC. Full variable domain (outside the CDR3, taken from reference TRBV28 and TRBJ2-5): DVKVTQSSRYLVKRTGEKVFLECVQDMDHENMFWYRQDPGLGLRLIYFSYDVKMKEKGDIPEGYSVSREKKERFSLILESASTNQTSMYLCASGAASGVQETQYFGPGTRLLVL.